Shown below are 13 T cell receptor beta chains from a single sample sequenced in a study of blood T cell repertoires in COVID-19. Some clones are missing from TCRdb's copy, which holds only in-frame ones; the method was immunoSEQ multiplex PCR. The sample lists about 170,000 clones, around 88% occurring once. The source material was peripheral blood. All receptors come from a woman between 65 and 79 years old who had recovered from COVID-19.

At least ten counts were recorded for this clone. The chain couples TRBV7-6 to TRBJ2-7, with 11 bases fitting TRBD1. The CDR3 covers 15 residues. The germline gives CDR1 SGHVS, CDR2 FNYEAQ. V gave up 0 bases and J gave up 3 bases; unmatched junction bases: 1. CDR3 loop: CASSLAGTGGYEQYF. The CDR3 coding sequence is TGTGCCAGCAGCTTAGCGGGGACAGGGGGCTACGAGCAGTACTTC.

The CDR3 region is CASSWGAQETQYF. The CDR3 DNA sequence: TGTGCCAGCAGCTGGGGAGCCCAAGAGACCCAGTACTTC. The V call is TRBV11-1, the J call TRBJ2-5; TRBD2 is a possible D gene (5 bases). CDR3 size: 13 residues. The V end was cut by 4 bases, the J end by 1 base, with 7 bases between. Germline loops: CDR1 SGHAT, CDR2 FQDESV (reference sequence).

This chain links TRBV7-8 with TRBJ2-3, with 8 bases aligning to TRBD1. Germline assignment: CDR1 SGHVS and CDR2 FQNEAQ. The CDR3 runs 15 residues. The V segment lost 5 bases and the J segment 4 bases; nucleotides outside the gene matches: 8. CDR3 DNA sequence: TGTGCCAGCAGCACGGACAGGGTCGGGGCAGATACGCAGTATTTT. Translation gives CASSTDRVGADTQYF.

V gene TRBV11-3 combines with J gene TRBJ2-6; the match to TRBD1 covers 7 bases. Per germline, CDR1 SGHNT and CDR2 YENEEA. This CDR3 is built from 15 residues. V trimming: 3 bases; J trimming: 2 bases; junction bases outside the gene matches: 1. CDR3 in DNA: TGTGCCAGCAGCTTTGGGACAGCTGGGGCCAACGTCCTGACTTTC. Protein product: CASSFGTAGANVLTF. The whole variable domain, remainder taken from reference TRBV11-3 and TRBJ2-6, is EAGVVQSPRYKIIEKKQPVAFWCNPISGHNTLYWYLQNLGQGPELLIRYENEEAVDDSQLPKDRFSAERLKGVDSTLKIQPAELGDSAVYLCASSFGTAGANVLTFGAGSRLTVL.

The J gene is TRBJ2-7, the V gene TRBV9; 9 bases are shared with TRBD2. Germline loops: CDR1 SGDLS, CDR2 YYNGEE. This CDR3 region has 15 residues. Unmatched junction bases numbered 6, after V lost 0 bases and J lost 5 bases. The CDR3 DNA follows: TGTGCCAGCAGCGTAGCGGGACTAGCTGGGCACGAGCAGTACTTC. Translating it yields CASSVAGLAGHEQYF.

The V call is TRBV7-8, the J call TRBJ2-5; D call uncertain. Germline lookup yields CDR1 SGHVS and CDR2 FQNEAQ. Trimming removed 2 bases from V and 9 bases from J, with 22 bases in between. CDR3 length equals 16 residues. CDR3 sequence (DNA): TGTGCCAGCAGCTTAAGTCGGGTCGCCGTCCGTCTGGCCCAGTACTTC. It is translated as CASSLSRVAVRLAQYF.

The gene calls are TRBV18 and TRBJ2-3; 14 bases line up with TRBD2. The junction had 6 bases not matched to a gene; V was cut back by 4 bases and J by 3 bases. The CDR3 is 17 residues long. The V gene's germline CDR1 is KGHSH and CDR2 LQKENI. The CDR3 reads CASSRGTSGSGTDTQYF. CDR3 coding DNA: TGTGCCAGCTCACGGGGGACTAGCGGGAGTGGGACAGATACGCAGTATTTT.

The chain combines TRBV5-8 with TRBJ2-7; D unresolved. Between the trimmed V and J ends, which lost 4 bases and 2 bases, there was a span of 13 bases. Germline CDR1 is SGHTS and CDR2 is YDEGEE. The CDR3 consists of 14 residues. In nucleotides, the CDR3 is TGTGCCAGCAGCCCCCTCCAGAGGACCTACGAGCAGTACTTC. Translation gives CASSPLQRTYEQYF. Full variable domain (remainder filled in from reference TRBV5-8 and TRBJ2-7): EAGVTQSPTHLIKTRGQQATLRCSPISGHTSVYWYQQALGLGLQFLLWYDEGEERNRGNFPPRFSGRQFPNYSSELNVNALELEDSALYLCASSPLQRTYEQYFGPGTRLTVT.

This chain joins TRBV19 and TRBJ1-3; D remains ambiguous. Trimming cost V 9 bases and J 4 bases, with 13 bases left between them. Germline CDR1 and CDR2: LNHDA and SQIVND (reference sequence). The CDR3 has 13 amino acids. CDR3 in amino acids: CASHRPGGNTIYF. For the CDR3, the DNA is TGTGCCAGCCACCGCCCTGGCGGAAACACCATATATTTT.

The chain couples TRBV16 to TRBJ1-5, with 9 bases aligning to TRBD1. J lost 2 bases, V lost 6 bases, and 14 bases had no gene match. This CDR3 spans 18 amino acids. Germline V gives CDR1 KGHSY, CDR2 FQNENV. CDR3 DNA: TGTGCCAGCAGTTACCGGGGACAGGGTGTGGGTGGCAATCAGCCCCAGCATTTT. This sequence encodes CASSYRGQGVGGNQPQHF.

The rearrangement links TRBV6-2 or TRBV6-3 to TRBJ1-2, with unresolved D. Trimming shortened V by 3 bases and J by 8 bases, and 10 bases separated the two germline ends. The length of the CDR3 is 12 residues. CDR1 is MNHEY and CDR2 is SVGEGT in the germline V gene. The CDR3 sequence is CASSYVVGGYTF. The CDR3 bases are TGTGCCAGCAGTTATGTGGTTGGCGGCTACACCTTC.

This clone appeared a single time. This chain joins TRBV28 and TRBJ1-3; D gene uncertain. Germline assignment: CDR1 MDHEN and CDR2 SYDVKM. V lost 6 bases, J lost 8 bases, and 14 bases lay in between. The CDR3 is 13 residues long. DNA for the CDR3: TGTGCCAGCAGGCACAGACCGGTGGACACCATATATTTT. It is translated as CASRHRPVDTIYF.

As DNA, the CDR3 is TGTGCCAGCAGCCCCACCGCCTCGGACAGTTTTGGCTACACCTTC. Protein product: CASSPTASDSFGYTF. The genes are TRBV13 and TRBJ1-2; D might be TRBD1 (6 bases). Trimming shortened V by 5 bases and J by 7 bases, and 20 bases separated the two germline ends. Germline V CDR1 and CDR2: PRHDT, FYEKMQ (reference sequence). The CDR3 runs to 15 residues. Supplemented by reference TRBV13 and TRBJ1-2, the full variable domain reads AAGVIQSPRHLIKEKRETATLKCYPIPRHDTVYWYQQGPGQDPQFLISFYEKMQSDKGSIPDRFSAQQFSDYHSELNMSSLELGDSALYFCASSPTASDSFGYTFGSGTRLTVV.